This entry features one T cell receptor (beta chain) sequence. The antigen is undetermined. Primers included in the PCR were 60 Vbeta and 13 Jbeta primers. Using immunoSEQ multiplex PCR, the repertoire was profiled, and TCRdb retains in-frame clones only, with some absent. This table holds approximately 100,000 clones, roughly 85% found once. These data are taken from a study of cytomegalovirus exposure and HLA in healthy donors. V was pared by 5 bases and J by 8 bases, with 3 bases of the junction left unmatched. The CDR3 consists of 13 residues. CDR1 is MNHEY, CDR2 SVGAGI, per germline. General observations from the study: Researchers catalogued some 160 TCR beta chains as cytomegalovirus-associated. The records held CMV serostatus as the only immune exposure information.

Material for sequencing was PBMCs. This clonotype originated in a man between 60 and 75 years old in good health and CMV-seropositive. The chain couples TRBV6-5 to TRBJ2-1, with 10 bases identical to TRBD1. Written as DNA, the CDR3 is TGTGCCAGCAGTGGGACAGGGGATCATGAGCAGTTCTTC. Translating gives CASSGTGDHEQFF.